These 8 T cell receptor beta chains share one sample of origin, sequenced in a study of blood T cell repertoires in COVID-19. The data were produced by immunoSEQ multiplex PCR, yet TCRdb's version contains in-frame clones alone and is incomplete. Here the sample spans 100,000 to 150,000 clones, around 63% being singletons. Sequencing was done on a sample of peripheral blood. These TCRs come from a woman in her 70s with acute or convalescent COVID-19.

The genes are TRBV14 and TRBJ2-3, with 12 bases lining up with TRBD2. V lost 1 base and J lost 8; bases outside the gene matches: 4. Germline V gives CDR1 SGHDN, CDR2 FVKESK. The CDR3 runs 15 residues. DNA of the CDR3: TGTGCCAGCAGCCAAGTTACTAGCGGGAGGTCTACGCAGTATTTT. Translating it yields CASSQVTSGRSTQYF.

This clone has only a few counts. CDR3: CASSSGYGYTF. The DNA of the CDR3 is TGTGCCAGCAGCTCCGGCTATGGCTACACCTTC. The chain combines TRBV7-2 with TRBJ1-2, with D unresolved. CDR3 size: 11 residues. Looked up from germline, CDR1 is SGHTA and CDR2 is FQGNSA. V dropped 4 bases and J dropped 4 bases, with 4 bases sitting between them.

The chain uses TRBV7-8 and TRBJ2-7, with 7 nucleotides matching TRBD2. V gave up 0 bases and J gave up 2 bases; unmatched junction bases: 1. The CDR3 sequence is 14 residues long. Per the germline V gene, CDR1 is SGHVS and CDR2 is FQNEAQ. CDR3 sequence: CASSLAGGPYEQYF. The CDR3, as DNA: TGTGCCAGCAGCTTAGCGGGAGGGCCCTACGAGCAGTACTTC.

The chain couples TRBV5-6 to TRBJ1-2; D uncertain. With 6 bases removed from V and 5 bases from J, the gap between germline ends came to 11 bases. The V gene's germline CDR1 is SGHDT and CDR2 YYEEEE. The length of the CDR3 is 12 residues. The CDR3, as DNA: TGTGCCAGCACCGTTCAGGATTATGGCTACACCTTC. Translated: CASTVQDYGYTF.

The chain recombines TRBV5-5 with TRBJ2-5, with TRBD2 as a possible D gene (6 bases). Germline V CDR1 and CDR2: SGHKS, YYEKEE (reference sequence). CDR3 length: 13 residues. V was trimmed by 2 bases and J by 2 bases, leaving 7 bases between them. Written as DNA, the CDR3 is TGTGCCAGCAGCTTCGGGACTCAAGAGACCCAGTACTTC. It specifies CASSFGTQETQYF.

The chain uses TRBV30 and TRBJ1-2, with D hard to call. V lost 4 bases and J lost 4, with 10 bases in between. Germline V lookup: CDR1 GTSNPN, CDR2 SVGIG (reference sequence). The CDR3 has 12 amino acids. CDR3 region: CAWTGSSYGYTF. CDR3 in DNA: TGTGCCTGGACCGGGTCCAGCTATGGCTACACCTTC.

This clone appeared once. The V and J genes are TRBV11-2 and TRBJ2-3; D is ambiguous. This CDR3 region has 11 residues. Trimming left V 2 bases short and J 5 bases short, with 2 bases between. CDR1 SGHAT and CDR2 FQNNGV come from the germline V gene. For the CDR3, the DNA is TGTGCCAGCAGCTTACAAGATACGCAGTATTTT. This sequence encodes CASSLQDTQYF.

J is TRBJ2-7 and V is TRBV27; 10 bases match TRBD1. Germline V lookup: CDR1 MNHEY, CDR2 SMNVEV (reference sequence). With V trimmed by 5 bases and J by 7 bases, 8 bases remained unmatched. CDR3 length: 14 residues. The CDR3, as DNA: TGTGCCAGCAGTCTCCGGGACAGGGGAAAGGAGCAGTACTTC. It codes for CASSLRDRGKEQYF.